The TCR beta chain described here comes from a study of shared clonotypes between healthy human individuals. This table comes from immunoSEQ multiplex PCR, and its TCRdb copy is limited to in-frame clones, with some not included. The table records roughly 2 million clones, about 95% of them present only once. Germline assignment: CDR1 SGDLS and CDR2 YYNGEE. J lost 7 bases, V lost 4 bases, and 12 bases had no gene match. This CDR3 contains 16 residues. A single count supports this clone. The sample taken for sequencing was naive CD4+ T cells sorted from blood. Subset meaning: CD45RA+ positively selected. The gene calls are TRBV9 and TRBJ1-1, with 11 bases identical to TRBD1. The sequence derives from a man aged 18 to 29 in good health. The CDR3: CASSPRTGGAQDEAFF. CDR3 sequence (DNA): TGTGCCAGCAGCCCTCGGACAGGGGGCGCGCAGGATGAAGCTTTCTTT.